These T cell receptor beta chains were read from a single sample in a study of blood T cell repertoires in COVID-19. Assay: immunoSEQ multiplex PCR; the TCRdb copy retains only in-frame clones and omits some. Among 90,000 to 150,000 clones, 79% were seen once, and the ten largest hold 3% to 4.5%. Sequencing was performed on peripheral blood. Source of these receptors: a woman older than 75 with acute or convalescent COVID-19. Each CDR3 is given with its conserved first and last residue. A D gene is named only where the DNA matches it firmly. Expanded clones are given a class, and other clones once, few, many or no size at all.

>.|TRBJ2-7|.|TRBV6-5
CASSRGRRDSYEQYF
TGTGCCAGCAGCCGCGGCCGGCGGGACTCCTACGAGCAGTACTTC
>.|TRBJ2-7|.|TRBV7-2
CASSPGPGRGSQSYEQYF
TGTGCCAGCAGCCCAGGGCCGGGTAGGGGGAGTCAATCCTACGAGCAGTACTTC
>.|TRBJ2-3|.|TRBV19
CASSPGLRTDTQYF
TGTGCCAGTTCCCCGGGACTCCGCACAGATACGCAGTATTTT
>.|TRBJ1-2|.|TRBV7-9
CASSLRPNYGYTF
TGTGCCAGCAGCTTGCGGCCTAACTATGGCTACACCTTC
>.|TRBJ1-1|.|TRBV13
CASSGRLPNTEAFF
TGTGCCAGCAGCGGCCGACTCCCGAACACTGAAGCTTTCTTT
>TRBD2|TRBJ2-2|few|TRBV7-3
CASSPGTSGSYGELFF
TGTGCCAGCAGCCCCGGGACTAGCGGGAGTTACGGGGAGCTGTTTTTT
>.|TRBJ1-4|.|TRBV6-2/TRBV6-3
CASSDGGADEKLFF
TGTGCCAGCAGTGACGGGGGGGCTGATGAAAAACTGTTTTTT
>TRBD2|TRBJ2-1|.|TRBV11-2
CASSKRTSLEQFF
TGTGCCAGCAGCAAGCGGACTAGCTTAGAGCAGTTCTTC
>.|TRBJ1-1|.|TRBV5-6
CASSQGHLNTEAFF
TGTGCCAGCAGCCAAGGACACCTGAACACTGAAGCTTTCTTT
>TRBD1|TRBJ2-7|.|TRBV19
CASSGDRGLEQYF
TGTGCCAGTTCTGGGGACAGGGGGCTTGAGCAGTACTTC
>.|TRBJ1-1|.|TRBV7-9
CASSLLPARNTEAFF
TGTGCCAGCAGCTTACTACCAGCGCGGAACACTGAAGCTTTCTTT
>.|TRBJ1-1|.|TRBV25-1
CASTGGERNTEAFF
TGTGCCAGCACCGGGGGGGAGAGGAACACTGAAGCTTTCTTT
>TRBD1|TRBJ1-6|.|TRBV6-5
CASKPGQGNSPLHF
TGTGCCAGCAAACCGGGACAGGGGAATTCACCCCTCCACTTT
>.|TRBJ1-6|.|TRBV2
CASSRTQVRNSPLHF
TGTGCCAGCAGTCGCACTCAGGTCCGCAATTCACCCCTCCACTTT
>.|TRBJ2-7|.|TRBV2
CARQRVYEQYF
TGTGCCAGACAGAGGGTTTACGAGCAGTACTTC
>TRBD2|TRBJ2-5|.|TRBV7-2
CASSTESGSGETQYF
TGTGCCAGCAGCACCGAAAGCGGGAGCGGGGAGACCCAGTACTTC
>.|TRBJ2-4|.|TRBV9
CASSVGPGGKNIQYF
TGTGCCAGCAGCGTAGGCCCAGGGGGGAAAAACATTCAGTACTTC
>TRBD1|TRBJ2-1|.|TRBV5-1
CASSLEQGVPYNEQFF
TGCGCCAGCAGCTTGGAACAGGGGGTTCCCTACAATGAGCAGTTCTTC
>TRBD1|TRBJ1-2|.|TRBV9
CASSGATGRTGGYTF
TGTGCCAGCAGCGGAGCGACAGGGAGGACTGGAGGCTACACCTTC
>.|TRBJ1-2|.|TRBV2
CASRPEIEERTF
TGTGCCAGCAGACCTGAAATTGAGGAGAGGACCTTC
>TRBD2|TRBJ2-1|once|TRBV4-1
CASSQITGGRRYNEQFF
TGCGCCAGCAGCCAGATAACGGGCGGGAGACGGTACAATGAGCAGTTCTTC
>.|TRBJ2-7|once|TRBV4-1
CASSLTGSFSYEQYF
TGCGCCAGCAGCCTAACAGGATCTTTCTCCTACGAGCAGTACTTC
>.|TRBJ2-3|.|TRBV10-3
CAISEDRNWMNTQYF
TGTGCCATCAGTGAAGACAGGAATTGGATGAATACGCAGTATTTT
>.|TRBJ1-1|.|TRBV7-3
CASSLHPGNTEAFF
TGTGCCAGCAGCCTCCACCCAGGCAACACTGAAGCTTTCTTT
>TRBD2|TRBJ2-5|few|TRBV20-1
CSASRWRGGTTEETQYF
TGCAGTGCTAGTCGCTGGCGGGGAGGGACTACCGAAGAGACCCAGTACTTC
>TRBD2|TRBJ2-3|once|TRBV2
CASSGLAGGTDTQYF
TGTGCCAGCAGCGGACTAGCGGGGGGTACAGATACGCAGTATTTT
>TRBD2|TRBJ2-1|.|TRBV7-2
CASSRTSGPYSSYNEQFF
TGTGCCAGCAGCCGGACTAGCGGCCCCTATTCTTCCTACAATGAGCAGTTCTTC
>.|TRBJ2-1|.|TRBV19
CASSIDRQGGNNEQFF
TGTGCCAGTAGTATAGATCGGCAGGGGGGAAACAATGAGCAGTTCTTC
>.|TRBJ2-1|.|TRBV7-2
CASSPRTVYNEQFF
TGTGCCAGCAGCCCCCGGACAGTCTACAATGAGCAGTTCTTC
>.|TRBJ2-7|once|TRBV18
CASSPGGDRAYEQYF
TGTGCCAGCTCTCCCGGGGGGGACAGAGCCTACGAGCAGTACTTC
>.|TRBJ2-7|once|TRBV10-3
CAISESYSTEQYF
TGTGCCATCAGTGAGTCGTACAGCACCGAGCAGTACTTC
>TRBD2|TRBJ2-7|.|TRBV6-5
CASSYSGTSGSYEQYF
TGTGCCAGCAGTTACTCCGGGACTAGCGGGTCCTACGAGCAGTACTTC
>.|TRBJ2-3|.|TRBV6-1
CASSEGGVHSRNTQYF
TGTGCCAGCAGTGAAGGGGGGGTCCATAGCCGCAATACGCAGTATTTT
>.|TRBJ2-2|.|TRBV5-1
CASSLVGVGTGELFF
TGCGCCAGCAGCTTGGTGGGAGTTGGTACCGGGGAGCTGTTTTTT
>TRBD2|TRBJ2-5|.|TRBV5-1
CASSLRTSGGETQYF
TGCGCCAGCAGCTTGAGGACTAGCGGGGGGGAGACCCAGTACTTC
>TRBD2|TRBJ2-1|.|TRBV7-2
CASSLAPSGRMGEQFF
TGTGCCAGCAGCTTAGCGCCTAGCGGGAGGATGGGCGAGCAGTTCTTC
>.|TRBJ2-7|.|TRBV18
CASSPNGNPQGEQYF
TGTGCCAGCTCACCGAATGGGAACCCCCAGGGCGAGCAGTACTTC
>TRBD1|TRBJ2-7|.|TRBV7-9
CASSFGQADLYEQYF
TGTGCCAGCAGCTTCGGACAGGCCGACCTCTACGAGCAGTACTTC
>TRBD1|TRBJ2-2|.|TRBV29-1
CSVGGRGSNTGELFF
TGCAGCGTTGGGGGCAGGGGGTCTAACACCGGGGAGCTGTTTTTT
>.|TRBJ2-7|.|TRBV5-1
CASSLGTSSYEQYF
TGCGCCAGCAGCTTGGGGACAAGCTCCTACGAGCAGTACTTC
>TRBD1|TRBJ2-3|.|TRBV2
CASSRDRNTDTQYF
TGTGCCAGCAGCAGGGACAGAAACACAGATACGCAGTATTTT
>.|TRBJ2-2|.|TRBV2
CASSDYLNTGELFF
TGTGCCAGCAGTGACTACCTAAACACCGGGGAGCTGTTTTTT
>.|TRBJ1-4|.|TRBV2
CASNPLRANEKLFF
TGTGCCAGCAACCCTCTCAGGGCTAATGAAAAACTGTTTTTT
>TRBD1|TRBJ1-2|.|TRBV29-1
CSVREQGARYGYTF
TGCAGCGTTAGGGAACAGGGGGCGCGCTATGGCTACACCTTC
>.|TRBJ1-3|.|TRBV19
CASSIGGHSGNTIYF
TGTGCCAGTAGTATAGGTGGGCACTCTGGAAACACCATATATTTT
>.|TRBJ1-2|once|TRBV9
CASRRQDLYGYTF
TGTGCCAGCAGGCGACAGGACCTCTATGGCTACACCTTC
>TRBD1|TRBJ1-2|once|TRBV6-5
CASSMDRAYYGYTF
TGTGCCAGCAGCATGGACAGGGCCTACTATGGCTACACCTTC
>TRBD2|TRBJ2-3|.|TRBV10-2
CASRRGGENTDTQYF
TGCGCCAGCAGGCGCGGGGGGGAAAACACAGATACGCAGTATTTT
>TRBD1|TRBJ1-1|.|TRBV6-1
CASSGERDRWSTEAFF
TGTGCCAGCAGTGGGGAACGGGACAGGTGGAGCACTGAAGCTTTCTTT